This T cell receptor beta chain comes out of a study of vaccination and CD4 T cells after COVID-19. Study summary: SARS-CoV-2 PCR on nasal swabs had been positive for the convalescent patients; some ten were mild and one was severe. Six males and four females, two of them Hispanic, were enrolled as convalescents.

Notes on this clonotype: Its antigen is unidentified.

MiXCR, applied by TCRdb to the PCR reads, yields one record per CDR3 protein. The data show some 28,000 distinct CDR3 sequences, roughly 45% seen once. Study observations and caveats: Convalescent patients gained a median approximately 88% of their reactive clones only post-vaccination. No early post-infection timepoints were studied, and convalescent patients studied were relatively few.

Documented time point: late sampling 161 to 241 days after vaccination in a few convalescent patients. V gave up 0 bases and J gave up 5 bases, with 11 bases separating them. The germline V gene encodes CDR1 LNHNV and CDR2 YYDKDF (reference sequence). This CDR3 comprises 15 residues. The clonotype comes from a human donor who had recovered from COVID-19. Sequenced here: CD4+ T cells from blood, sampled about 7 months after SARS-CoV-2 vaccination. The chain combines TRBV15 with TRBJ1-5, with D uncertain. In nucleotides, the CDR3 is TGTGCCACCAGCAGAGATCCCCGTGGATATCAGCCCCAGCATTTT. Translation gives CATSRDPRGYQPQHF.